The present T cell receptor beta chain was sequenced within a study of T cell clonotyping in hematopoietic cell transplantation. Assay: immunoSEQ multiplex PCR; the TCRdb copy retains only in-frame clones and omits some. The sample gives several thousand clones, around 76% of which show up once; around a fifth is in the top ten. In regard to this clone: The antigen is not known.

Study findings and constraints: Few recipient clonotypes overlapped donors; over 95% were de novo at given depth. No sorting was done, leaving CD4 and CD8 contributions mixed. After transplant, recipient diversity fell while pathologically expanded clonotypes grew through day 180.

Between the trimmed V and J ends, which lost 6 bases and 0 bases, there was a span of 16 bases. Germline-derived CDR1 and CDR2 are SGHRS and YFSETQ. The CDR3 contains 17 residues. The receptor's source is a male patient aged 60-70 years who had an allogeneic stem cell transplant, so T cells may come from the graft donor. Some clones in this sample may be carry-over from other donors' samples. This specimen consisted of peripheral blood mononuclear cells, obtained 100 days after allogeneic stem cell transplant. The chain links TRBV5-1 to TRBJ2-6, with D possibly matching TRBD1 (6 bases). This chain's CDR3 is CASTGSDSSSGANVLTF. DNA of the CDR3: TGCGCCAGCACTGGATCGGACAGTTCCTCTGGGGCCAACGTCCTGACTTTC.